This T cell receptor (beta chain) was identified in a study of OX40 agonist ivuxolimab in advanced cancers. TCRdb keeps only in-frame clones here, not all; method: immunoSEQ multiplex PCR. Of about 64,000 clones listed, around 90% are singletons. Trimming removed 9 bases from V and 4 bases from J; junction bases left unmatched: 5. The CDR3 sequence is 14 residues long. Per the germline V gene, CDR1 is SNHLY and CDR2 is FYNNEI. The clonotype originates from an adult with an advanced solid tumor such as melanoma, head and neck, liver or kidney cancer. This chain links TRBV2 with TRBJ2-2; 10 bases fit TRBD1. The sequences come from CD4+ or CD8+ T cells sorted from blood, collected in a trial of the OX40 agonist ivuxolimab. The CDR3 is CARSRTGGTGELFF. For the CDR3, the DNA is TGTGCCAGGAGTCGGACAGGGGGCACCGGGGAGCTGTTTTTT.